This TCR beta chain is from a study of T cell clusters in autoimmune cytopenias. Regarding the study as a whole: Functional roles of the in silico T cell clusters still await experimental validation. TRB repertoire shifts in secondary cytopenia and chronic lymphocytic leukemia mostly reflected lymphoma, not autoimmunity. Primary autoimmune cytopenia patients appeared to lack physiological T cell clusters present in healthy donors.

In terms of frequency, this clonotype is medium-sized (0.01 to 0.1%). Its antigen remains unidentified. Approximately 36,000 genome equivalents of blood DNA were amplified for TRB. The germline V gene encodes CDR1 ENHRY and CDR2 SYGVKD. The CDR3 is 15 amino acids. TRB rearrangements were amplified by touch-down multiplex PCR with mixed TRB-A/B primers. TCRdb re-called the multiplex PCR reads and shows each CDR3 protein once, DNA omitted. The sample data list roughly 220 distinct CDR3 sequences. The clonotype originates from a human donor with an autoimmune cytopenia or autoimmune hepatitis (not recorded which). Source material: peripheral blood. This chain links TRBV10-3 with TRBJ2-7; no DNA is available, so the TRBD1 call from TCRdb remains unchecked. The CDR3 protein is CAISEPRGGWGEQYF.